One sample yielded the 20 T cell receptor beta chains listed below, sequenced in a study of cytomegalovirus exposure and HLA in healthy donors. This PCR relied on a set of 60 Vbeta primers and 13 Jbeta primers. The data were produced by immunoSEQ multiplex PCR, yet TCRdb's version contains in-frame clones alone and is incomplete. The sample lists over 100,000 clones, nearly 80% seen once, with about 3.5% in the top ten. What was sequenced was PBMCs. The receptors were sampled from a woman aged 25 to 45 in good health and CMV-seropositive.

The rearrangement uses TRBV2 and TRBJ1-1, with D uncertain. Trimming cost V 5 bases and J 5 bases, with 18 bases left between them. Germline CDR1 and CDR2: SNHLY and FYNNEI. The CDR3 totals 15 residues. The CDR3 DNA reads TGTGCCAGCAGTTCCGACCCAGGTTTTGGTACTGAAGCTTTCTTT. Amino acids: CASSSDPGFGTEAFF.

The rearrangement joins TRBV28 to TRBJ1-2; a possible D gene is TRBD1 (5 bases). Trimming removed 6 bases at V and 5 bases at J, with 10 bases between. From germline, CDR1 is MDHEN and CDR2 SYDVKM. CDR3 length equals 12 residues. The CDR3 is CASSSGDYGYTF. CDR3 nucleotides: TGTGCCAGCAGCTCGGGGGATTATGGCTACACCTTC.

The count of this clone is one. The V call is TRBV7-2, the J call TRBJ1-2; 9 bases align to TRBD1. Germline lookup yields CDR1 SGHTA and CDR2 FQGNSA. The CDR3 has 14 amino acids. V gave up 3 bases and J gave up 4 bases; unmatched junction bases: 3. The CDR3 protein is CASSFTGGAYGYTF. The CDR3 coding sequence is TGTGCCAGCAGCTTTACAGGGGGCGCCTATGGCTACACCTTC. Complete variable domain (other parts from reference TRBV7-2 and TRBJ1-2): GAGVSQSPSNKVTEKGKDVELRCDPISGHTALYWYRQSLGQGLEFLIYFQGNSAPDKSGLPSDRFSAERTGGSVSTLTIQRTQQEDSAVYLCASSFTGGAYGYTFGSGTRLTVV.

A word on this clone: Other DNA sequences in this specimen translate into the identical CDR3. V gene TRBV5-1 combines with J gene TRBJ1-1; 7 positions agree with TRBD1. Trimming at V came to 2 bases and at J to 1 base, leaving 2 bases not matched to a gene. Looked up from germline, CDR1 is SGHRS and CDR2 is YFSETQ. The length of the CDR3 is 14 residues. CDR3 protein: CASSLTGENTEAFF. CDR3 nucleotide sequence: TGCGCCAGCAGCTTAACAGGGGAGAACACTGAAGCTTTCTTT.

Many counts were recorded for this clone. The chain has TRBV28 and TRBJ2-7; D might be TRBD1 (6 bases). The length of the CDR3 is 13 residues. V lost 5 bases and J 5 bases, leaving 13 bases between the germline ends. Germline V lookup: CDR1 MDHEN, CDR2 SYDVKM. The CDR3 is CASSPTGLHEQYF. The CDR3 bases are TGTGCCAGCAGTCCGACAGGATTGCACGAGCAGTACTTC.

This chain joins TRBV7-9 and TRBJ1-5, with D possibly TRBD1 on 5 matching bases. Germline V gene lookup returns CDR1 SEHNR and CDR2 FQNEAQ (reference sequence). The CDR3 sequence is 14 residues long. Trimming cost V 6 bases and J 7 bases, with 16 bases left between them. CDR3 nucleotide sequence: TGTGCCAGCAGTTCCATGGGGCCCTACCAGCCCCAGCATTTT. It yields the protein CASSSMGPYQPQHF.

In nucleotides, the CDR3 is TGTGCCAGCTCACCAATGGGGGGAAGCACTGAAGCTTTCTTT. It is translated as CASSPMGGSTEAFF. The chain recombines TRBV18 with TRBJ1-1; TRBD1 is a possible D gene (5 bases). CDR3 length equals 14 residues. Trimming shortened V by 2 bases and J by 4 bases, and 11 bases separated the two germline ends. Germline V gene sequence: CDR1 KGHSH, CDR2 LQKENI. The full variable domain, with the rest looked up from reference TRBV18 and TRBJ1-1, is NAGVMQNPRHLVRRRGQEARLRCSPMKGHSHVYWYRQLPEEGLKFMVYLQKENIIDESGMPKERFSAEFPKEGPSILRIQQVVRGDSAAYFCASSPMGGSTEAFFGQGTRLTVV.

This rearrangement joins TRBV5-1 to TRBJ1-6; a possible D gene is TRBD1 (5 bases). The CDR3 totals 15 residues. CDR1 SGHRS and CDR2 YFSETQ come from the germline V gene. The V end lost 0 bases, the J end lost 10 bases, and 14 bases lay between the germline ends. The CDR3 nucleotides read TGCGCCAGCAGCTTGGCCCAGGGCGGAGAGTCACCCCTCCACTTT. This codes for CASSLAQGGESPLHF.

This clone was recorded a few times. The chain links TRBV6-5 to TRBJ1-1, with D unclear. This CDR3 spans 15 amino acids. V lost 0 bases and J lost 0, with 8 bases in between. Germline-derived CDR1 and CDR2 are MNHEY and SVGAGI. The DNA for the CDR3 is TGTGCCAGCAGTTACTCGACCAGGATGAACACTGAAGCTTTCTTT. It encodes CASSYSTRMNTEAFF.

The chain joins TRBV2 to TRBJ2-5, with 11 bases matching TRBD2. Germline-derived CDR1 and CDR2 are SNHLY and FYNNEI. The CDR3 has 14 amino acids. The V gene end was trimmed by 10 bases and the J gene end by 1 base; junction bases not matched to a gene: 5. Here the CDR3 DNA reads TGTGCCACCGGGACTAGCGGCTTCCAAGAGACCCAGTACTTC. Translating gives CATGTSGFQETQYF.

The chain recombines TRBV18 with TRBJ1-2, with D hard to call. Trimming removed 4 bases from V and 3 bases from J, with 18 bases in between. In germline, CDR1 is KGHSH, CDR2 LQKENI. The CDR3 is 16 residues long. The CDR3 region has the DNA TGTGCCAGCTCACGGAGGGAGGGCCCGGCTGACTATGGCTACACCTTC. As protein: CASSRREGPADYGYTF.

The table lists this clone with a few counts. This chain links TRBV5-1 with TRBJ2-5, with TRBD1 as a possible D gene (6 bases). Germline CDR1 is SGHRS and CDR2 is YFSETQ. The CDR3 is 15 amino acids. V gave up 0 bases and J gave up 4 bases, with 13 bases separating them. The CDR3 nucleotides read TGCGCCAGCAGCTTGGGATCAGGGGCGAGAGAGACCCAGTACTTC. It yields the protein CASSLGSGARETQYF.

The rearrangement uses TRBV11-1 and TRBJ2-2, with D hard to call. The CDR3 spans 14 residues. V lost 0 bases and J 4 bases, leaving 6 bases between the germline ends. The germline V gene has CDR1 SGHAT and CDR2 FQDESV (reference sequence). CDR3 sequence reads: CASSLARSTGELFF. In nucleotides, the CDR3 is TGTGCCAGCAGCTTAGCTCGGAGCACCGGGGAGCTGTTTTTT.

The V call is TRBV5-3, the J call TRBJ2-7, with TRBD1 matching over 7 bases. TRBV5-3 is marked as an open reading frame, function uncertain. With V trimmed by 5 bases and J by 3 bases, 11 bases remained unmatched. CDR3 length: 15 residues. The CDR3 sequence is CARRYRGRVFYEQYF. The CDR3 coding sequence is TGTGCCAGAAGGTACAGGGGACGGGTTTTCTACGAGCAGTACTTC.

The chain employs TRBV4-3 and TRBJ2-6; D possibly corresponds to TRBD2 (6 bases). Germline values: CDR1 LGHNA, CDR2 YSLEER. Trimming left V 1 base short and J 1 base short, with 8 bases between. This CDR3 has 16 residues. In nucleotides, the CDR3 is TGCGCCAGCAGCCAAGTCGGAGGGTCTGGGGCCAACGTCCTGACTTTC. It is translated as CASSQVGGSGANVLTF.

In DNA form, the CDR3 reads TGTGCCAGCTCATCTCCGGACAGGGGGCGAGAGACCCAGTACTTC. Translating gives CASSSPDRGRETQYF. The gene calls are TRBV18 and TRBJ2-5, with TRBD1 matching over 11 bases. CDR3 length equals 15 residues. V dropped 5 bases and J dropped 4; count of bases not matched to a gene: 6. Germline loops: CDR1 KGHSH, CDR2 LQKENI. The full variable domain, rest sourced from reference TRBV18 and TRBJ2-5, is NAGVMQNPRHLVRRRGQEARLRCSPMKGHSHVYWYRQLPEEGLKFMVYLQKENIIDESGMPKERFSAEFPKEGPSILRIQQVVRGDSAAYFCASSSPDRGRETQYFGPGTRLLVL.

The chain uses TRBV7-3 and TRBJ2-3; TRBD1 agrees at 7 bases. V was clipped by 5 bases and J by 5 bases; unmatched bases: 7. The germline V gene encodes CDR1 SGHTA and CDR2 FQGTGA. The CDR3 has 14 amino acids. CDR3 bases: TGTGCCAGCAGCCAGGGGGACCCCAGAGATACGCAGTATTTT. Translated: CASSQGDPRDTQYF.

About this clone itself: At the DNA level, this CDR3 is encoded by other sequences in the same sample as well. The CDR3 bases are TGTGCCAGCAAACCGGGACAGGGTACAGATACGCAGTATTTT. Residues: CASKPGQGTDTQYF. This chain joins TRBV2 and TRBJ2-3; 9 bases fit TRBD1. The CDR3 has 14 amino acids. CDR1 is SNHLY and CDR2 is FYNNEI in the germline V gene. V shed 7 bases and J 3 bases; nucleotides not matched to a gene: 5.

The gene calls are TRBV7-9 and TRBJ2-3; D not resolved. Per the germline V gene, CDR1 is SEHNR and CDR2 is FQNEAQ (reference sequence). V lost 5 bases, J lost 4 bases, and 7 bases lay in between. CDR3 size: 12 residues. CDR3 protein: CASSPPADTQYF. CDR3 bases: TGTGCCAGCAGCCCACCGGCAGATACGCAGTATTTT.

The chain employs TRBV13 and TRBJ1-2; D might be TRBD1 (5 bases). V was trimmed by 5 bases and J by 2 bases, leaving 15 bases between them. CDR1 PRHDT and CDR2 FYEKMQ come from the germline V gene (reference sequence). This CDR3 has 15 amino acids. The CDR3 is CASSSKVGVNYGYTF. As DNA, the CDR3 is TGTGCCAGCAGCAGTAAGGTAGGGGTGAACTATGGCTACACCTTC.